This T cell receptor beta chain was found in a study of cytomegalovirus exposure and HLA in healthy donors. The study, taken as a whole, reports: It was reported that TCR beta sequences correctly inferred the HLA-A and HLA-B alleles for most subjects. Equally common other TCR beta chains were less clonally expanded than HLA-associated ones, a later analysis found. Most of the CMV-associated TCR beta chains (in a later analysis) appeared to be HLA-restricted. HLA allele associations emerged for roughly 17,000 TCR beta sequences in a later analysis, at 0.05 false discovery rate.

J was trimmed by 4 bases and V by 0 bases; bases with no gene match: 7. The CDR3 runs 16 residues. Germline V gene data show CDR1 as SGHVS and CDR2 as FQNEAQ. On this clone itself: Its antigen is undetermined.

The PCR made use of 60 Vbeta and 13 Jbeta primers. Here immunoSEQ multiplex PCR was the method, and the copy in TCRdb shows in-frame clones only, minus some. The sample lists roughly 170,000 clones, approximately 80% seen once, with under 2% in the top ten. This TCR derives from a woman in her 30s in good health and CMV-seronegative. The rearrangement joins TRBV7-8 to TRBJ2-7; TRBD2 matches at 9 bases. Sample: PBMCs. Here the CDR3 DNA reads TGTGCCAGCAGCTTAGCGCGGGGGGGACTCACATACGAGCAGTACTTC. Its translation is CASSLARGGLTYEQYF.